A single sample gave rise to the 16 T cell receptor beta chains below, sequenced in a study of cytomegalovirus exposure and HLA in healthy donors. PCR was performed using 60 Vbeta and 13 Jbeta primers. The assay was immunoSEQ multiplex PCR, and TCRdb's table has in-frame clones only and misses some. The sample shows about 180,000 clones, 81% of them seen only once. Source material: PBMCs. Source of these receptors: a woman in her 30s in good health and CMV-seronegative.

A word on this clone: Sequence at one end of the junction differs from germline and may be a read error. The chain is built from TRBV7-9 and TRBJ2-7, with D possibly matching TRBD1 (6 bases). The CDR3 sequence is 18 residues long. Germline-derived CDR1 and CDR2 are SEHNR and FQNEAQ (reference sequence). The CDR3 coding sequence is TGTTCCAGCAGCTCAAGGGCCCGACAGGATCGGGGTTCCTACGAGCAGTACTTC. Its translation: CSSSSRARQDRGSYEQYF. Together with reference TRBV7-9 and TRBJ2-7, the CDR3 gives the full variable domain: DTGVSQNPRHKITKRGQNVTFRCDPISEHNRLYWYRQTLGQGPEFLTYFQNEAQLEKSRLLSDRFSAERPKGSFSTLEIQRTEQGDSAMYLCSSSSRARQDRGSYEQYFGPGTRLTVT.

In its sample, this clone was seen a few times. The chain links TRBV6-5 to TRBJ2-7, with 7 nucleotides matching TRBD2. From germline, CDR1 is MNHEY and CDR2 SVGAGI. The J segment lost 5 bases and the V segment lost 7 bases, leaving 11 bases of the junction unmatched. This CDR3 has 14 residues. For the CDR3, the DNA is TGTGCCAGCACCGCGAGCGGGGAGGTCGACGAGCAGTACTTC. It encodes CASTASGEVDEQYF.

The gene calls are TRBV10-3 and TRBJ2-1; tentatively, D is TRBD1 (6 bases). This CDR3 comprises 15 residues. Germline-derived CDR1 and CDR2 are ENHRY and SYGVKD. Trimming stripped 2 bases from V and 4 bases from J, with 12 bases between. CDR3: CAISEAGTQYNEQFF. The DNA for the CDR3 is TGTGCCATCAGTGAGGCTGGGACACAATACAATGAGCAGTTCTTC.

V gene TRBV2 combines with J gene TRBJ2-3; 13 bases map to TRBD2. The germline V gene has CDR1 SNHLY and CDR2 FYNNEI. The CDR3 contains 18 residues. The ends lost 4 bases at V and 3 bases at J; junction bases unmatched: 10. The DNA for the CDR3 is TGTGCCAGCAGTGGGACTAGCGGGGGCGTGATTAGGACAGATACGCAGTATTTT. Amino acids: CASSGTSGGVIRTDTQYF.

The V call is TRBV27, the J call TRBJ2-1; 9 bases align to TRBD2. The ends lost 5 bases at V and 5 bases at J; junction bases unmatched: 7. The CDR3 covers 15 residues. CDR1 is MNHEY, CDR2 SMNVEV, per germline (reference sequence). CDR3 in amino acids: CASSRQLAGDNEQFF. CDR3 bases: TGTGCCAGCAGTAGACAGTTAGCGGGGGACAATGAGCAGTTCTTC.

In its sample, this clone was seen a few times. The genes are TRBV19 and TRBJ1-1, with unresolved D. The CDR3 runs to 12 residues. The V gene lost 5 bases and the J gene lost 0 bases, with 4 bases spanning the gap. The V gene's germline CDR1 is LNHDA and CDR2 SQIVND (reference sequence). The CDR3 reads CASSFLNTEAFF. CDR3 nucleotides: TGTGCCAGTAGTTTCTTGAACACTGAAGCTTTCTTT. Combining the CDR3 with reference TRBV19 and TRBJ1-1 gives the whole variable domain DGGITQSPKYLFRKEGQNVTLSCEQNLNHDAMYWYRQDPGQGLRLIYYSQIVNDFQKGDIAEGYSVSREKKESFPLTVTSAQKNPTAFYLCASSFLNTEAFFGQGTRLTVV.

V gene TRBV4-1 combines with J gene TRBJ2-7; TRBD2 is a possible D gene (6 bases). CDR3 length equals 16 residues. The V end lost 4 bases, the J end lost 0 bases, and 16 bases lay between the germline ends. Per germline, CDR1 MGHRA and CDR2 YSYEKL. The CDR3 loop reads CASSPTRTGVSYEQYF. The CDR3 nucleotides read TGCGCCAGCAGCCCCACCAGGACGGGAGTCTCCTACGAGCAGTACTTC.

This clone was recorded once. The V and J genes are TRBV27 and TRBJ1-2; D perhaps matches TRBD1 (6 bases). The CDR3 runs to 13 residues. Trimming took off 3 bases at V and 4 bases at J, with 9 bases between the two ends. CDR1 is MNHEY and CDR2 is SMNVEV in the germline V gene (reference sequence). CDR3 in amino acids: CASSFGGLYGYTF. The CDR3 region has the DNA TGTGCCAGCAGTTTCGGGGGGCTCTATGGCTACACCTTC.

This chain connects TRBV6-1 to TRBJ2-1; tentatively, D is TRBD2 (6 bases). Germline CDR1 and CDR2: MNHNS and SASEGT. This CDR3 is built from 15 residues. Trimming cost V 6 bases and J 8 bases, with 20 bases left between them. CDR3 sequence: CASSGSGTPIDEQFF. The CDR3 DNA reads TGTGCCAGCAGCGGCTCCGGGACTCCTATCGATGAGCAGTTCTTC.

This clone was recorded only once. J is TRBJ2-3 and V is TRBV25-1; TRBD1 aligns across 9 bases. After removal of 2 bases from V and 3 bases from J, the junction contained 6 bases not matched to a gene. This CDR3 has 16 amino acids. Germline assignment: CDR1 MGHDK and CDR2 SYGVNS. CDR3 DNA: TGTGCCAGCAGTGAAGGGACAGGGAGTGTTACAGATACGCAGTATTTT. This translates into CASSEGTGSVTDTQYF.

This clone was counted ten times or more. This chain links TRBV10-3 with TRBJ2-7, with D tentatively TRBD1 (7 bases). Germline assignment: CDR1 ENHRY and CDR2 SYGVKD. CDR3 length: 16 residues. With 6 bases removed from V and 2 bases from J, the gap between germline ends came to 20 bases. CDR3: CAIRGGTRDSTYEQYF. CDR3 nucleotide sequence: TGTGCCATCAGGGGAGGAACACGGGACAGTACCTACGAGCAGTACTTC.

The chain carries TRBV6-5 and TRBJ1-4, with a tentative D call TRBD1 (6 bases). The V gene's germline CDR1 is MNHEY and CDR2 SVGAGI. There are 14 residues in the CDR3. Trimming cost V 4 bases and J 4 bases, with 10 bases left between them. This CDR3 is CASSSRGINEKLFF. The CDR3, as DNA: TGTGCCAGCAGTTCCAGGGGAATTAATGAAAAACTGTTTTTT.

The CDR3 nucleotides are TGTGCAAGTCGCCTAAGACATCATAGCAATCAGCCCCAGCATTTT. Protein sequence: CASRLRHHSNQPQHF. The chain employs TRBV12-2 and TRBJ1-5; TRBD1, the table's D call, lacks a check against the DNA. TRBV12-2 is reported as a pseudogene. The CDR3 totals 15 residues.

This chain uses TRBV9 with TRBJ2-2, with 10 nucleotides matching TRBD1. CDR3 length: 18 amino acids. The germline V gene encodes CDR1 SGDLS and CDR2 YYNGEE. The ends lost 0 bases at V and 4 bases at J; junction bases unmatched: 9. For the CDR3, the DNA is TGTGCCAGCAGCGTAGTGGCTCTAGGACAGGGGGTCACCGGGGAGCTGTTTTTT. It is translated as CASSVVALGQGVTGELFF.

This clone has a handful of counts. The genes are TRBV27 and TRBJ2-7; the D gene is possibly TRBD2 (5 bases). The germline V gene has CDR1 MNHEY and CDR2 SMNVEV (reference sequence). This CDR3 comprises 13 residues. V gave up 4 bases and J gave up 3 bases, with 10 bases separating them. The CDR3 sequence is CASSWGRDYEQYF. The CDR3 region has the DNA TGTGCCAGCAGTTGGGGTCGGGACTACGAGCAGTACTTC.

This chain uses TRBV5-6 with TRBJ1-4; TRBD1 aligns across 9 bases. V trimming: 5 bases; J trimming: 7 bases; junction bases outside the gene matches: 6. The CDR3 runs 14 residues. Germline V CDR1 and CDR2: SGHDT, YYEEEE. CDR3 sequence reads: CASRPQGAGEKLFF. The CDR3, as DNA: TGTGCCAGCAGACCACAGGGGGCAGGTGAAAAACTGTTTTTT.